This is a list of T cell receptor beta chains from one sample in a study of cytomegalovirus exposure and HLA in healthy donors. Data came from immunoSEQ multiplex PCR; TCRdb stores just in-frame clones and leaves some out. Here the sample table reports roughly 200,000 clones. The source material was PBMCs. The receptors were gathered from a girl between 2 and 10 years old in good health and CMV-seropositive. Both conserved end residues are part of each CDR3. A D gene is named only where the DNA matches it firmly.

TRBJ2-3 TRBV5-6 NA TGTGCCAGCAGCTTGGCCCGGTGGAGCACAGATACGCAGTATTTT CASSLARWSTDTQYF
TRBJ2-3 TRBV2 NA TGTGCCAGCAGACTCTCTCCCCCAGATACGCAGTATTTT CASRLSPPDTQYF
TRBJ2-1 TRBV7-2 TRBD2 TGTGCCAGCAGCTTTCTTGCTGCTAGCGGGCTATACAATGAGCAGTTCTTC CASSFLAASGLYNEQFF
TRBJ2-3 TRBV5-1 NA TGCGCCAGCGGAGCGGTCGGGGGAGATACGCAGTATTTT CASGAVGGDTQYF
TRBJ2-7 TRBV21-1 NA TGTGCCAGCAGCAAACGGAGCGTAGCCCAGGGGGACTCCTACGAGCAGTACTTC CASSKRSVAQGDSYEQYF
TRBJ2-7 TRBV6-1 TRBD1 TGTGCCAGCAGTGGGGACAGGCGTACCTACGAGCAGTACTTC CASSGDRRTYEQYF
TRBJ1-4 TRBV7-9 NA TGTGCCAGCAGCCTTACAGGTGAAAAACTGTTTTTT CASSLTGEKLFF
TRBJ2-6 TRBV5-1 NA TGCGCCAGCAGAGTTGCCAGTGCCAACGTCCTGACTTTC CASRVASANVLTF
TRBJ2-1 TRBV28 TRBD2 TGTGCCAGCAGTACTAGCGGGAGTCCCCACAATGAGCAGTTCTTC CASSTSGSPHNEQFF
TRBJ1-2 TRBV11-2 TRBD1 TGTGCCAGCAGCCAGACAGGGGGCCCAGTATCTTATGGCTACACCTTC CASSQTGGPVSYGYTF
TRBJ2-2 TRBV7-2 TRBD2 TGTGCCAGCAGCCCCCGGACTAGCCGGGGTAGGACCGGGGAGCTGTTTTTT CASSPRTSRGRTGELFF
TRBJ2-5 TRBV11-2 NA TGTGCCAGCAGCTTTGCCGGCCAAGAGACCCAGTACTTC CASSFAGQETQYF
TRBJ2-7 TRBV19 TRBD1 TGTGCCAGTAGAATGGGACAGGGGGCGGTCTACGAGCAGTACTTC CASRMGQGAVYEQYF
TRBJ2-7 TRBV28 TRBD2 TGTGCCAGCAGTTTAAGGCTTCCAGCGGGAGATATCGAGCAGTACTTC CASSLRLPAGDIEQYF
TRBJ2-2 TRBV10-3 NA TGTGCCATCAGTGAGTCGCCTACGATCACCGGGGAGCTGTTTTTT CAISESPTITGELFF
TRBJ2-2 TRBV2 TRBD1 TGTGCCAGCAGTCCCCGGGACAGCGGAAACACCGGGGAGCTGTTTTTT CASSPRDSGNTGELFF
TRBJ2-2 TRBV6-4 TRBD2 TGTGCCAGCAGTGACTTTCCCCCGGGCGGGTCTAGCGGTTCGAACACCGGGGAGCTGTTTTTT CASSDFPPGGSSGSNTGELFF
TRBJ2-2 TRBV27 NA TGTGCCAGCAGTAGCCGGGGGTACACCGGGGAGCTGTTTTTT CASSSRGYTGELFF
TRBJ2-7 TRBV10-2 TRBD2 TGCGCCAGCAGTTCCCAGCGGGAGGTCTACGAGCAGTACTTC CASSSQREVYEQYF
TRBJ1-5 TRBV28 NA TGTGCCAGCAGTTTCTCGCGAGGGCGAAGCAATCAGCCCCAGCATTTT CASSFSRGRSNQPQHF
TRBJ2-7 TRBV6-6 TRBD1 TGTGCCAGCAGTTACTCGGGGACAGGCGAGCAGTACTTC CASSYSGTGEQYF
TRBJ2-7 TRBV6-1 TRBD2 TGTGCCAGCAGCCAAAGTACTAGCGGCTCCTACGAGCAGTACTTC CASSQSTSGSYEQYF
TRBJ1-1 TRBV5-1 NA TGCGCCAGCAGCCTGACCCGGACTCTTAGGGATAGGAACACTGAAGCTTTCTTT CASSLTRTLRDRNTEAFF
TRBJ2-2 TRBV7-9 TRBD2 TGTGCCAGCAGCAACGGGACTAGCGGGACCCGGGAGCTGTTTTTT CASSNGTSGTRELFF
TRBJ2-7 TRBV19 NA TGTGCCAGTAGTATCGCCGGGGGCTCCTACGAGCAGTACTTC CASSIAGGSYEQYF
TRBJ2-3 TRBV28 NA TGTGCCAGCAGTTTTATGGGGCGGGAACGGGATTTAGATACGCAGTATTTT CASSFMGRERDLDTQYF
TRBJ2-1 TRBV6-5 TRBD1 TGTGCCAGCAGTGGACAGGGGCTTTCGAATGAGCAGTTCTTC CASSGQGLSNEQFF
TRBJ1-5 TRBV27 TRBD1 TGTGCCAGCAGACCCTCGACAGGGTGGAAGCAGCCCCAGCATTTT CASRPSTGWKQPQHF
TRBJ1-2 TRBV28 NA TGTGCCAGCAGTTGGTCCCGCCGGGGGGCCTATGGCTACACCTTC CASSWSRRGAYGYTF
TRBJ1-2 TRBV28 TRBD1 TGTGCCAGCAGTTCCGGACAGGGGGAGTATCGCTACACCTTC CASSSGQGEYRYTF
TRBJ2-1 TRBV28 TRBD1 TGTGCCAGCAGTCTACAGGGGAGAAATGAGCAGTTCTTC CASSLQGRNEQFF